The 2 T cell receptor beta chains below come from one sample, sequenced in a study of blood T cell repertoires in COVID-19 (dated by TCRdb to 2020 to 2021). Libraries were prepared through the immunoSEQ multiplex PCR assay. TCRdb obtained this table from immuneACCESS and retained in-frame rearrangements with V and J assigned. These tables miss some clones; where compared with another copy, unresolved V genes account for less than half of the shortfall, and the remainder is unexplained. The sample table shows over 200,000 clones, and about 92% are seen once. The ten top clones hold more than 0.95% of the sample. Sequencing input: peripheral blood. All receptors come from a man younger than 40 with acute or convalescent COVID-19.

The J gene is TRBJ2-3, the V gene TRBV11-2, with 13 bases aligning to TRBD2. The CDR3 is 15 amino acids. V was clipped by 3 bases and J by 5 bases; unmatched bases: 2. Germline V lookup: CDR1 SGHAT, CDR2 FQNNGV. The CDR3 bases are TGTGCCAGCAGCTTGGGACTAGCGGGGAAAGATACGCAGTATTTT. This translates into CASSLGLAGKDTQYF. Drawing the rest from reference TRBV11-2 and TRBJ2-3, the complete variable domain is EAGVAQSPRYKIIEKRQSVAFWCNPISGHATLYWYQQILGQGPKLLIQFQNNGVVDDSQLPKDRFSAERLKGVDSTLKIQPAKLEDSAVYLCASSLGLAGKDTQYFGPGTRLTVL.

CDR3 region: CASSRAGVRIEQYF. CDR3 nucleotides: TGTGCCAGCAGCCGGGCCGGGGTACGGATTGAGCAGTACTTC. The chain links TRBV14 to TRBJ2-7; tentatively, D is TRBD2 (5 bases). Germline V gene lookup returns CDR1 SGHDN and CDR2 FVKESK. V was pared by 4 bases and J by 7 bases, with 17 bases between. The CDR3 has 14 amino acids.